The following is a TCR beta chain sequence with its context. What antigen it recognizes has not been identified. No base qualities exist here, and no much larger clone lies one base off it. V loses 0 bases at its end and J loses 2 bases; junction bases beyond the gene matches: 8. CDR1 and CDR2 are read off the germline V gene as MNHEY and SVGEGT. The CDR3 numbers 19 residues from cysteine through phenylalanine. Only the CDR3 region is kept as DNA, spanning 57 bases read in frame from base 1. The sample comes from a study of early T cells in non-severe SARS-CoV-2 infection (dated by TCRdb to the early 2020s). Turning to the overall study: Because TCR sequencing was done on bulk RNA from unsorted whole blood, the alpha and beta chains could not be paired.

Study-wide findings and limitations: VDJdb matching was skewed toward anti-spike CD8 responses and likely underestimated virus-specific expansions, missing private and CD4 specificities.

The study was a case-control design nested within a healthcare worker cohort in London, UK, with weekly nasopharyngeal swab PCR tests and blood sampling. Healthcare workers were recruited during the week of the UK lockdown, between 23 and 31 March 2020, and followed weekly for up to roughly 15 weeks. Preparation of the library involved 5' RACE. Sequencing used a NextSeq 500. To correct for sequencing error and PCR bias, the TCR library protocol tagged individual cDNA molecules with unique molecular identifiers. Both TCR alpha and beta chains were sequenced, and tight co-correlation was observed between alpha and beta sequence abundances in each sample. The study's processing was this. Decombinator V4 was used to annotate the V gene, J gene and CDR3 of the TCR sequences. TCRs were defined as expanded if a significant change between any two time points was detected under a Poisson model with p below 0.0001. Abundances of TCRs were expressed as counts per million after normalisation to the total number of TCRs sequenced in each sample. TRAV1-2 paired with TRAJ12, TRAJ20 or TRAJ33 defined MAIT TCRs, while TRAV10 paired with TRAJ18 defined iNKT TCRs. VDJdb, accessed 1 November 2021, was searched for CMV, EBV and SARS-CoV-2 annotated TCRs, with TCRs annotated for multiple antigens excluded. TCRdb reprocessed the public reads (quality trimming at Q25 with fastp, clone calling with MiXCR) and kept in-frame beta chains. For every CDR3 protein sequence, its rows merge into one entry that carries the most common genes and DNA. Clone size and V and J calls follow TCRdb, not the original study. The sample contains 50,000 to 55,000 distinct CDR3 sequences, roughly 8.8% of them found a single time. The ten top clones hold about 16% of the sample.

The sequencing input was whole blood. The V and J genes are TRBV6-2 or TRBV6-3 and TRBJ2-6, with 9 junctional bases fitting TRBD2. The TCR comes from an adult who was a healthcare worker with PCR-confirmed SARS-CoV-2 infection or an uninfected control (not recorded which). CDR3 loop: CASSYSKDSGSPGANVLTF. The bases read TGTGCCAGCAGTTACTCTAAGGATAGCGGGAGCCCTGGGGCCAACGTCCTGACTTTC.